This T cell receptor (beta chain) was identified in a study of cytomegalovirus exposure and HLA in healthy donors. In germline, CDR1 is MGHDK, CDR2 SYGVNS. The CDR3 is made up of 16 amino acids. Trimming left V 0 bases short and J 2 bases short, with 12 bases between. 60 Vbeta and 13 Jbeta primers were used in PCR. The table came from immunoSEQ multiplex PCR; TCRdb's copy has only in-frame clones and leaves some out. The table shows over 200,000 clones, with roughly 87% occurring only once. Points from the study as a whole: Previous analysis showed most TCR beta V segments were productive about 90% or about 30% of the time.

Concerning this clone: The antigen remains unidentified.

Sequences were obtained from PBMCs. The rearrangement joins TRBV25-1 to TRBJ2-3, with a weak D call TRBD1 (5 bases). The receptor was derived from a woman aged 40 to 49 in good health and CMV-seropositive. This chain's CDR3 is CASSEYKGSYTDTQYF. The DNA for the CDR3 is TGTGCCAGCAGTGAATATAAGGGGTCGTACACAGATACGCAGTATTTT.